This T cell receptor beta chain was obtained from a study of blood T cell repertoires in COVID-19 (dated by TCRdb to the early 2020s). General notes on the study: Collaborator samples came from the United States, Italy and Spain and covered acute and convalescent phases of COVID-19. The prospective study material was composed of cDNA or gDNA derived from T cells, B-cell-depleted T cells, or PBMCs. Where available, HLA class I and class II types were taken from metadata supplied by the sample provider and were not determined by assay-based typing. The sample metadata nearly always contained a de-identified subject ID, COVID-19 status, age in years and sex. The samples were drawn from two sources: the first 160 participants of the ongoing ImmuneRACE study, and 950 to 1,500 subjects contributed by 6 global collaborators. The repertoires were released in a freely available public database intended as a resource for research on the immune response to SARS-CoV-2. Deeply sampled blood TCRbeta repertoires from subjects exposed to, actively infected with, or recovered from COVID-19 were included in the dataset. What the study reported, not specific to this receptor: The quantity of clinical and demographic metadata differed by source and by participant and was supplied without curation.

Details on this clone: The antigen this receptor binds is unknown. No much larger clone exists at a distance of one base, and base qualities are not known.

TCRbeta CDR3 regions were amplified from genomic DNA by means of the immunoSEQ Assay, a bias-controlled multiplex PCR. On the study's bioinformatics: The number of nucleated cells in each sample was estimated by amplification of reference gene primers within the assay. Sequence reads were collapsed and filtered to measure the absolute abundance of every unique TCRbeta CDR3 rearrangement. For each sample, productive Simpson clonality was calculated as the square root of Simpson's diversity index over productive rearrangements. TCRdb holds this immuneACCESS table with in-frame rearrangements only. Some clones are missing; in checked studies, unresolved V genes explain under half, and the rest has no known cause. Clonal size and the V and J genes are those of that table, whereas D and trimming came from the DNA. The sample table shows about 64,000 clones, and about 93% are seen once. The ten largest clones take up 9% to 9.5% of the sample.

Each collaborating institution followed its own protocols to collect whole blood in K2EDTA tubes. For TCRbeta analysis, collaborators shipped samples in one of three forms: frozen whole blood, isolated PBMCs, or DNA extracted from either of those sample types. The sequencing sample was made of peripheral blood. The sequence derives from a woman aged 80 or older with active COVID-19.

In nucleotides, the sequence is TGCGCCAGCAGCTTGGGCCCGGGGGGTGAGAACACCGGGGAGCTGTTTTTT. Its coded protein is CASSLGPGGENTGELFF. This receptor chain uses TRBV5-1 and TRBJ2-2, and TRBD2 matches 7 of the central bases. The CDR3 has 17 amino acids, counting the end cysteine and phenylalanine. Of all the DNA, just the CDR3 is kept, 51 bases in frame from base 1. V has 0 bases trimmed and J has 1 base trimmed; junction bases matching no gene number 6. CDR1 SGHRS and CDR2 YFSETQ were looked up in the germline V gene. Joined to the reference TRBV5-1 and TRBJ2-2 proteins, this CDR3 gives the full variable domain: KAGVTQTPRYLIKTRGQQVTLSCSPISGHRSVSWYQQTPGQGLQFLFEYFSETQRNKGNFPGRFSGRQFSNSRSEMNVSTLELGDSALYLCASSLGPGGENTGELFFGEGSRLTVL.